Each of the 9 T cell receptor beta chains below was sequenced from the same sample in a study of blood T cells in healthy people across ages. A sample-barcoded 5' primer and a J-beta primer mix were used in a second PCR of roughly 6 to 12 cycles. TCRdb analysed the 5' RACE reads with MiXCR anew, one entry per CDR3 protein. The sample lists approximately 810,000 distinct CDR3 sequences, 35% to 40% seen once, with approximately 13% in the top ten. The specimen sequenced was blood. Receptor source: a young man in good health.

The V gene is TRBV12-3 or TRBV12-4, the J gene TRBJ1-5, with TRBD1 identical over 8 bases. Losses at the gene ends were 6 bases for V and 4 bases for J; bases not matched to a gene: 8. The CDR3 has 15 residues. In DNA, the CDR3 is TGTGCCAGCAGAGGACAGGGAAATAGGAATCAGCCCCAGCATTTT. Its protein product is CASRGQGNRNQPQHF.

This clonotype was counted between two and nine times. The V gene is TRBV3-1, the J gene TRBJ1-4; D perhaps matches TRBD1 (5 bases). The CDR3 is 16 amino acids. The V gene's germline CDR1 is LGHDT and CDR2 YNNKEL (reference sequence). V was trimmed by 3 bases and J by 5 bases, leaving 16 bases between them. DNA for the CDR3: TGTGCCAGCAGCCAGGGGGTCCGGGAGGGAAATGAAAAACTGTTTTTT. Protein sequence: CASSQGVREGNEKLFF. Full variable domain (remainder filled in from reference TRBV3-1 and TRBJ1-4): DTAVSQTPKYLVTQMGNDKSIKCEQNLGHDTMYWYKQDSKKFLKIMFSYNNKELIINETVPNRFSPKSPDKAHLNLHINSLELGDSAVYFCASSQGVREGNEKLFFGSGTQLSVL.

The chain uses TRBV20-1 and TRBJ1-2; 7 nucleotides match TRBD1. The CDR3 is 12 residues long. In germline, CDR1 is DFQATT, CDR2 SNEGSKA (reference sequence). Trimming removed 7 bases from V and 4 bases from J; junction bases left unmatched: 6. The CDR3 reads CSVTGATYGYTF. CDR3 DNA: TGCAGTGTCACAGGGGCGACCTATGGCTACACCTTC.

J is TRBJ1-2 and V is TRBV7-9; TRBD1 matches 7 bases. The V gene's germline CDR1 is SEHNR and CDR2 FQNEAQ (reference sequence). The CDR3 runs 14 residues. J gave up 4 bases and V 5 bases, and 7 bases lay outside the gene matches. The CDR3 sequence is CASSTGTDSYGYTF. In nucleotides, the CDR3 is TGTGCCAGCAGCACCGGGACAGACAGCTATGGCTACACCTTC. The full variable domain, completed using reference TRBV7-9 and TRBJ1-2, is DTGVSQNPRHKITKRGQNVTFRCDPISEHNRLYWYRQTLGQGPEFLTYFQNEAQLEKSRLLSDRFSAERPKGSFSTLEIQRTEQGDSAMYLCASSTGTDSYGYTFGSGTRLTVV.

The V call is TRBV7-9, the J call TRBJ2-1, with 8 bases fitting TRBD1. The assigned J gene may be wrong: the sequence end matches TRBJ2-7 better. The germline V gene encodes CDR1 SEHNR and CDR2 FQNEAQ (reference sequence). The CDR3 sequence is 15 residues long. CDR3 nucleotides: TGTGCCAGCGTACGACAGGGGTTCTCCTACAATGAGCAGTACTTC. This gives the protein CASVRQGFSYNEQYF.

CDR3 sequence (DNA): TGCAGTGCCCCCAATCGGGACCGTACGCAGTATTTT. It translates to CSAPNRDRTQYF. The J gene is TRBJ2-3, the V gene TRBV20-1, with D perhaps given as TRBD1 or TRBD2 (5 bases each). The CDR3 is made up of 12 amino acids. V lost 6 bases and J 8 bases, leaving 15 bases between the germline ends. The germline V gene encodes CDR1 DFQATT and CDR2 SNEGSKA (reference sequence).

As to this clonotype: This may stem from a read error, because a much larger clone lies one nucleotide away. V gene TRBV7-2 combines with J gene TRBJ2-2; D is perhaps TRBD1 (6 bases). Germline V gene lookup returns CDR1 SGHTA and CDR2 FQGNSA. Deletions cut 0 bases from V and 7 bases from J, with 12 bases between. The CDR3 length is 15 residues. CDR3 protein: CASSLAGTQSGELFF. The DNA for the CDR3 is TGTGCCAGCAGCTTAGCCGGGACACAGAGCGGGGAGCTGTTTTTT.

The DNA for the CDR3 is TGTGCCAGCAGCTTTAGTGGGATCGGTCAGCCCCAGCATTTT. It translates to CASSFSGIGQPQHF. The chain joins TRBV7-8 to TRBJ1-5; D gene ambiguous. This CDR3 is built from 14 residues. Trimming took 3 bases from V and 6 from J, leaving 12 bases between them. In germline, CDR1 is SGHVS, CDR2 FQNEAQ.

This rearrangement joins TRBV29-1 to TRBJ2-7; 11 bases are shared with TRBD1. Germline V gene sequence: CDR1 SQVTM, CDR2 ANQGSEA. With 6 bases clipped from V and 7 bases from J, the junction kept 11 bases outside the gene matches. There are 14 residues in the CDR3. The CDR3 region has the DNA TGCAGCGTATCCGGGACAGGGGGTTTCGGTGAGCAGTACTTC. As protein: CSVSGTGGFGEQYF.